This TCR beta chain was retrieved from a study of cytomegalovirus exposure and HLA in healthy donors. Study results and limitations: Reports indicate that TCR beta sequences accurately predicted the HLA-A and HLA-B alleles of most subjects. Being productive about 87% or about 30% of the time was typical of most TCR beta V segments in an earlier analysis.

Primers for the PCR totalled 60 Vbeta and 13 Jbeta. Measured with immunoSEQ multiplex PCR; TCRdb has only the in-frame clones, and not every one. The sample lists over 100,000 clones, over 75% occurring once. This clone was picked up a small number of times. Antigen specificity is unknown. Trimming at V came to 5 bases and at J to 2 bases, leaving 8 bases not matched to a gene. The CDR3 runs to 15 residues. CDR1 is SGHRS, CDR2 YFSETQ, per germline. The V gene is TRBV5-1, the J gene TRBJ2-3, with 7 positions matching TRBD2. The specimen was PBMCs. The receptor's source is a man aged 40-55 years in good health and CMV-seropositive. The CDR3 nucleotides read TGCGCCAGCAGGGTAACAGCGGGGAACACAGATACGCAGTATTTT. Translating it yields CASRVTAGNTDTQYF.